These 29 T cell receptor beta chains originate from one sample sequenced in a study of shared clonotypes between healthy human individuals. The table came from immunoSEQ multiplex PCR; TCRdb's copy has only in-frame clones and leaves some out. The sample carries about 1 million clones, about 77% recorded once. The material sequenced was memory CD4+ T cells sorted from blood. Subset denoted: CD45RA-negative fraction. These receptors were taken from a man aged 18 to 35 in good health.

The chain combines TRBV6-1 with TRBJ2-2; D not certain. Germline CDR1 reads MNHNS; CDR2 reads SASEGT. The CDR3 spans 14 residues. The germline V and J ends were trimmed by 4 bases and 0 bases, with 6 bases remaining between them. The CDR3 is CASSARTNTGELFF. CDR3 sequence (DNA): TGTGCCAGCAGTGCCAGAACGAACACCGGGGAGCTGTTTTTT.

Ten or more counts support this clone. J is TRBJ1-3 and V is TRBV15; unclear D gene. The CDR3 runs 15 residues. V was cut by 0 bases and J by 1 base, with 7 bases left in between. In germline, CDR1 is LNHNV, CDR2 YYDKDF (reference sequence). The CDR3 loop reads CATSRDRASGNTIYF. The CDR3 DNA is TGTGCCACCAGCAGAGATCGTGCGTCTGGAAACACCATATATTTT.

The J gene is TRBJ2-7, the V gene TRBV6-1, with D unresolved. The CDR3 loop spans 14 amino acids. CDR1 and CDR2 from the germline V gene are MNHNS and SASEGT. Trimming shortened V by 3 bases and J by 6 bases, and 15 bases separated the two germline ends. CDR3 in amino acids: CASSDLSRSREQYF. In DNA, the CDR3 is TGTGCCAGCAGTGATCTGTCGAGATCCCGCGAGCAGTACTTC.

This clone was seen just once. The rearrangement joins TRBV18 to TRBJ1-3; D is possibly TRBD1 (5 bases). Germline CDR1 and CDR2: KGHSH and LQKENI. This CDR3 has 14 amino acids. Trimming left V 3 bases short and J 2 bases short, with 8 bases between. The CDR3 DNA follows: TGTGCCAGCTCACCGCTGGGGGCTGGAAACACCATATATTTT. This codes for CASSPLGAGNTIYF.

The rearrangement joins TRBV11-2 to TRBJ1-4, with TRBD1 matching 11 bases. After removal of 4 bases from V and 7 bases from J, the junction contained 2 bases not matched to a gene. Germline-derived CDR1 and CDR2 are SGHAT and FQNNGV. The CDR3 has 14 residues. CDR3 bases: TGTGCCAGCAGCTACGGGACAGGGGGTGAAAAACTGTTTTTT. It yields the protein CASSYGTGGEKLFF. Combining the CDR3 with reference TRBV11-2 and TRBJ1-4 gives the whole variable domain EAGVAQSPRYKIIEKRQSVAFWCNPISGHATLYWYQQILGQGPKLLIQFQNNGVVDDSQLPKDRFSAERLKGVDSTLKIQPAKLEDSAVYLCASSYGTGGEKLFFGSGTQLSVL.

The chain employs TRBV28 and TRBJ1-2; D is unresolved. CDR1 and CDR2 from the germline V gene are MDHEN and SYDVKM. This CDR3 is 14 amino acids long. V lost 3 bases, J lost 8 bases, and 16 bases lay in between. The DNA for the CDR3 is TGTGCCAGCAGTTTTAGGGATCCAACGCGGGGCTACACCTTC. It yields the protein CASSFRDPTRGYTF.

The DNA for the CDR3 is TGCGCCAGCAGCTTAGGACTACGCCTCTCCTCCTACAATGAGCAGTTCTTC. It codes for CASSLGLRLSSYNEQFF. The V call is TRBV5-1, the J call TRBJ2-1, with TRBD2 as a possible D gene (6 bases). V lost 2 bases and J 0 bases, leaving 15 bases between the germline ends. CDR1 is SGHRS, CDR2 YFSETQ, per germline. The CDR3 is made up of 17 amino acids.

The gene calls are TRBV10-3 and TRBJ2-7; 8 bases are shared with TRBD1. Germline CDR1 reads ENHRY; CDR2 reads SYGVKD. The CDR3 consists of 15 residues. V shed 10 bases, J shed 6 bases, and the junction held 17 bases outside the gene matches. Here the CDR3 reads CASTYRDTGGREQYF. CDR3 DNA: TGTGCCAGCACCTACCGGGATACAGGGGGGCGCGAGCAGTACTTC.

The chain carries TRBV13 and TRBJ2-5; 7 bases line up with TRBD1. Germline V lookup: CDR1 PRHDT, CDR2 FYEKMQ (reference sequence). This CDR3 is 15 amino acids long. J lost 5 bases, V lost 5 bases, and 11 bases had no gene match. This CDR3 reads CASSEYRGFGETQYF. The CDR3 DNA reads TGTGCCAGCAGCGAATACAGGGGTTTCGGGGAGACCCAGTACTTC. Variable domain in full (rest from reference TRBV13 and TRBJ2-5): AAGVIQSPRHLIKEKRETATLKCYPIPRHDTVYWYQQGPGQDPQFLISFYEKMQSDKGSIPDRFSAQQFSDYHSELNMSSLELGDSALYFCASSEYRGFGETQYFGPGTRLLVL.

This clone was seen only a few times. The rearrangement links TRBV7-9 to TRBJ1-2, with 7 bases identical to TRBD1. CDR1 is SEHNR and CDR2 is FQNEAQ in the germline V gene (reference sequence). CDR3 length: 14 amino acids. Trimming removed 4 bases from V and 3 bases from J; junction bases left unmatched: 5. CDR3 protein: CASSYTGADYGYTF. The DNA for the CDR3 is TGTGCCAGCAGCTATACAGGGGCTGACTATGGCTACACCTTC.

Turning to this clone: Additional DNA sequences in this sample encode the identical CDR3. This chain links TRBV5-1 with TRBJ1-1, with D uncertain. CDR1 and CDR2 (germline): SGHRS, YFSETQ. The length of the CDR3 is 13 residues. V gave up 1 base and J gave up 3 bases, with 7 bases separating them. DNA of the CDR3: TGCGCCAGCAGCTTGCTGGGAGACACTGAAGCTTTCTTT. Translating gives CASSLLGDTEAFF.

This clone was observed once. This rearrangement joins TRBV19 to TRBJ2-5, with D uncertain. CDR1 LNHDA and CDR2 SQIVND come from the germline V gene (reference sequence). The V end was cut by 6 bases, the J end by 1 base, with 12 bases between. The CDR3 extends over 14 amino acids. The CDR3 loop reads CASRARTGQETQYF. The CDR3 bases are TGTGCCAGTAGGGCCCGGACGGGCCAAGAGACCCAGTACTTC. The variable domain in full, with the rest retrieved from reference TRBV19 and TRBJ2-5, is DGGITQSPKYLFRKEGQNVTLSCEQNLNHDAMYWYRQDPGQGLRLIYYSQIVNDFQKGDIAEGYSVSREKKESFPLTVTSAQKNPTAFYLCASRARTGQETQYFGPGTRLLVL.

The chain has TRBV12-1 and TRBJ2-5; no check of the table's D call, TRBD2, against the DNA was made. TRBV12-1 has pseudogene status. The CDR3 has 11 amino acids. DNA for the CDR3: TGTGCCAGCCTGCTGCGAGAGACCCAGTACTTC. It yields the protein CASLLRETQYF.

Concerning this clone: One junction end does not reproduce the germline sequence, and a read error may be involved. The chain carries TRBV7-7 and TRBJ2-2, with D possibly called TRBD1 or TRBD2 (5 bases each). Germline CDR1 is SSHAT and CDR2 is FNYEAQ (reference sequence). This CDR3 spans 15 amino acids. The CDR3 loop reads CASSPEGGGTGELFF. The CDR3 coding sequence is TGTGCTAGCAGCCCCGAAGGTGGGGGAACCGGGGAGCTGTTTTTT.

The chain uses TRBV5-6 and TRBJ1-6; 8 nucleotides line up with TRBD1. J gave up 7 bases and V 0 bases, and 9 bases lay outside the gene matches. The CDR3 has 17 residues. Germline CDR1 SGHDT, CDR2 YYEEEE. CDR3 amino acids: CASSLAWTGTGNSPLHF. CDR3 sequence (DNA): TGTGCCAGCAGCTTGGCATGGACAGGGACTGGCAATTCACCCCTCCACTTT.

A word on this clone: This may be a read error: a much more frequent sequence differs by one nucleotide. V is TRBV25-1 and J is TRBJ2-1; 7 positions match TRBD1. In germline, CDR1 is MGHDK, CDR2 SYGVNS. This CDR3 has 14 residues. The chain's CDR3 is CASIGQGVSNKQFF. The CDR3 region has the DNA TGTGCCAGCATCGGGCAGGGGGTTAGCAATAAGCAGTTCTTC.

The V and J genes are TRBV13 and TRBJ2-5, with TRBD2 matching over 12 bases. Germline V gene data show CDR1 as PRHDT and CDR2 as FYEKMQ (reference sequence). This CDR3 region has 15 residues. J was trimmed by 3 bases and V by 2 bases; bases with no gene match: 1. DNA of the CDR3: TGTGCCAGCAGCTTAAGACTAGCGGGAGAAGAGACCCAGTACTTC. It translates to CASSLRLAGEETQYF.

The chain has TRBV5-1 and TRBJ2-7; no reliable D call. The germline V and J ends were trimmed by 3 bases and 7 bases, with 20 bases remaining between them. The CDR3 consists of 15 residues. The germline V gene encodes CDR1 SGHRS and CDR2 YFSETQ. The CDR3 loop is CASSSILDGSREQYF. CDR3 in DNA: TGCGCCAGCAGCTCGATCTTGGATGGGTCGAGAGAGCAGTACTTC.

The chain has TRBV5-1 and TRBJ2-3, with 10 bases lining up with TRBD2. The CDR3 is 16 residues long. V was pared by 0 bases and J by 5 bases, with 6 bases of the junction left unmatched. Germline values: CDR1 SGHRS, CDR2 YFSETQ. The CDR3 loop is CASSLVSGGFVDTQYF. In nucleotides, the CDR3 is TGCGCCAGCAGCTTGGTTAGCGGGGGGTTCGTAGATACGCAGTATTTT.

J is TRBJ1-4 and V is TRBV6-6, with a possible D match to TRBD1 (6 bases). CDR1 MNHNY and CDR2 SVGAGI come from the germline V gene (reference sequence). V was trimmed by 5 bases and J by 0 bases, leaving 13 bases between them. The CDR3 sequence is 16 residues long. CDR3 loop: CASSHRGGATNEKLFF. The CDR3 region has the DNA TGTGCCAGCAGTCATAGGGGGGGGGCAACTAATGAAAAACTGTTTTTT.

This sequence joins TRBV30 and TRBJ1-4; weak D call: TRBD1 (5 bases). In germline, CDR1 is GTSNPN, CDR2 SVGIG (reference sequence). This CDR3 is built from 14 residues. V was trimmed by 4 bases and J by 4 bases, leaving 13 bases between them. The CDR3 DNA reads TGTGCCTGGAATCCAGGGTTGGGTAATGAAAAACTGTTTTTT. Protein: CAWNPGLGNEKLFF.

This sequence joins TRBV7-2 and TRBJ2-3; 8 nucleotides agree with TRBD2. CDR3 length equals 16 residues. Germline CDR1 reads SGHTA; CDR2 reads FQGNSA. V lost 2 bases to trimming and J lost 3 bases; unmatched junction nucleotides: 7. The CDR3 spells CASSLRGSGSTDTQYF. The CDR3 region has the DNA TGTGCCAGCAGCTTAAGGGGGAGCGGGAGTACAGATACGCAGTATTTT.

The J gene is TRBJ1-2, the V gene TRBV30; D remains ambiguous. The CDR3 totals 11 residues. Trimming stripped 4 bases from V and 6 bases from J, with 9 bases between. Germline lookup yields CDR1 GTSNPN and CDR2 SVGIG (reference sequence). DNA of the CDR3: TGTGCCTGGACATTCGGGGATGGCTACACCTTC. Its translation is CAWTFGDGYTF.

The chain carries TRBV28 and TRBJ2-5; perhaps TRBD2 as D (5 bases). V was trimmed by 2 bases and J by 2 bases, leaving 12 bases between them. This CDR3 comprises 15 residues. CDR1 MDHEN and CDR2 SYDVKM come from the germline V gene. The CDR3 protein is CASSLLGSGQETQYF. CDR3 coding DNA: TGTGCCAGCAGTTTACTGGGAAGCGGACAAGAGACCCAGTACTTC. Complete variable domain (other parts from reference TRBV28 and TRBJ2-5): DVKVTQSSRYLVKRTGEKVFLECVQDMDHENMFWYRQDPGLGLRLIYFSYDVKMKEKGDIPEGYSVSREKKERFSLILESASTNQTSMYLCASSLLGSGQETQYFGPGTRLLVL.

J is TRBJ2-5 and V is TRBV19; 7 bases fit TRBD2. V lost 6 bases, J lost 2 bases, and 9 bases stayed unmatched. Germline V gene data show CDR1 as LNHDA and CDR2 as SQIVND (reference sequence). The CDR3 is 15 residues long. The CDR3 bases are TGTGCCAGTAGGTCGGGAGGCGGTGATCAAGAGACCCAGTACTTC. This translates into CASRSGGGDQETQYF.

For the CDR3, the DNA is TGTGCCAGCAGGTCCCAGGGGGCGAGCGGGGAGCTGTTTTTT. Translation gives CASRSQGASGELFF. This chain links TRBV2 with TRBJ2-2; 8 nucleotides align to TRBD1. The CDR3 loop spans 14 amino acids. V lost 6 bases to trimming and J lost 7 bases; unmatched junction nucleotides: 7. Germline V lookup: CDR1 SNHLY, CDR2 FYNNEI.

The chain couples TRBV30 to TRBJ1-4; 9 bases align to TRBD1. This CDR3 is 17 amino acids long. CDR1 is GTSNPN, CDR2 SVGIG, per germline (reference sequence). J was trimmed by 8 bases and V by 0 bases; bases with no gene match: 13. DNA for the CDR3: TGTGCCTGGAGTGTACCCAAGGGACAGGGAAATAGGGAAAAACTGTTTTTT. The encoded protein is CAWSVPKGQGNREKLFF.

The V call is TRBV7-9, the J call TRBJ2-5; D may match TRBD1 or TRBD2 (5 bases each). The V end lost 7 bases, the J end lost 3 bases, and 21 bases lay between the germline ends. The CDR3 contains 16 residues. Per germline, CDR1 SEHNR and CDR2 FQNEAQ (reference sequence). The CDR3 spells CASTWGPGKGEETQYF. In DNA form, the CDR3 reads TGTGCCAGCACTTGGGGACCGGGGAAAGGGGAAGAGACCCAGTACTTC. The full variable domain, its missing parts supplied by reference TRBV7-9 and TRBJ2-5, is DTGVSQNPRHKITKRGQNVTFRCDPISEHNRLYWYRQTLGQGPEFLTYFQNEAQLEKSRLLSDRFSAERPKGSFSTLEIQRTEQGDSAMYLCASTWGPGKGEETQYFGPGTRLLVL.

The chain carries TRBV6-4 and TRBJ1-6; 8 nucleotides align to TRBD1. CDR1 and CDR2 (germline): MRHNA, SNTAGT. Trimming took 5 bases from V and 10 from J; bases not matched to a gene: 4. The CDR3 runs to 13 residues. This CDR3 is CASSLTGGSPLHF. The CDR3 coding sequence is TGTGCCAGCAGTCTTACAGGGGGATCACCCCTCCACTTT.